The clone carrying this T cell receptor beta chain has just a few counts. The data were obtained in a study of blood T cells in healthy people across ages. Primers used in a second PCR of about 7 to 11 cycles were a sample-barcoded 5' primer and a J-beta primer mix. Sequencing yielded, for each sample, at least 2.5 million paired-end reads carrying CDR3. Each CDR3 protein gets one entry after TCRdb re-called the 5' RACE reads with MiXCR. Here the sample spans 650,000 to 700,000 distinct CDR3 sequences, approximately 52% being singletons. Sequences were obtained from blood. This clonotype was sampled from a woman of 80 years or more in good health.

The CDR3 DNA reads TGCAGTGCTAGAGATAGGAAGCCGGGACACAGACCTTATCAGCCCCAGCATTTT. Translating it yields CSARDRKPGHRPYQPQHF. This sequence joins TRBV20-1 and TRBJ1-5; maybe TRBD1 (6 bases). Germline V gives CDR1 DFQATT, CDR2 SNEGSKA (reference sequence). With 0 bases removed from V and 5 bases from J, the gap between germline ends came to 23 bases. This CDR3 is built from 18 residues.